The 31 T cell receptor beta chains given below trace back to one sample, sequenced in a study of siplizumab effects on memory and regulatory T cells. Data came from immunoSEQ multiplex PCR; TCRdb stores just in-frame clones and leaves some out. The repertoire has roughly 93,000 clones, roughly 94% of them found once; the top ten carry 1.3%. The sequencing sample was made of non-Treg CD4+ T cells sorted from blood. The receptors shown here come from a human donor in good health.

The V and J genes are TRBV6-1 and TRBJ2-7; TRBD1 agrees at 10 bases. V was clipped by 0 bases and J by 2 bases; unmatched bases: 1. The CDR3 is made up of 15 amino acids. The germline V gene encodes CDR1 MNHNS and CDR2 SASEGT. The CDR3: CASSEAGQGTYEQYF. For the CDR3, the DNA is TGTGCCAGCAGTGAAGCGGGACAGGGGACCTACGAGCAGTACTTC.

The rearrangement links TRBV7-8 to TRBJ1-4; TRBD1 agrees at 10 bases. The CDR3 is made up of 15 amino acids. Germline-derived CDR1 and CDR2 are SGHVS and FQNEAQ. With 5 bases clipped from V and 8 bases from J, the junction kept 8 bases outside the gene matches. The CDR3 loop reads CASSPEGTGVEKLFF. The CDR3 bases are TGTGCCAGCAGCCCAGAAGGGACAGGGGTCGAAAAACTGTTTTTT.

CDR3 amino acids: CASSSHPTGSTNTEAFF. For the CDR3, the DNA is TGTGCCAGCAGCTCCCACCCTACAGGGTCAACGAACACTGAAGCTTTCTTT. The V and J genes are TRBV7-8 and TRBJ1-1, with a possible D match to TRBD1 (6 bases). The germline V and J ends were trimmed by 4 bases and 1 base, with 19 bases remaining between them. CDR1 SGHVS and CDR2 FQNEAQ come from the germline V gene. CDR3 size: 17 residues.

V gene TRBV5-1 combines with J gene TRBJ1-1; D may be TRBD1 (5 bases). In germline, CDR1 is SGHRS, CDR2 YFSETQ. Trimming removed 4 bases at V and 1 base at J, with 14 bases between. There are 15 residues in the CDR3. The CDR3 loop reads CASSPGIGGNTEAFF. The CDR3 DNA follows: TGCGCCAGCAGCCCGGGAATTGGGGGGAACACTGAAGCTTTCTTT.

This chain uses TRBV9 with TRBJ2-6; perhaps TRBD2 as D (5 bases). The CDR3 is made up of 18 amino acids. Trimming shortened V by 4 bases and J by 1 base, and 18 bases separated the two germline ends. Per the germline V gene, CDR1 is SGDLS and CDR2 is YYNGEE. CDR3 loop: CASSLRRGAGSGANVLTF. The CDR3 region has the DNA TGTGCCAGCAGCCTCCGACGGGGAGCTGGGTCTGGGGCCAACGTCCTGACTTTC. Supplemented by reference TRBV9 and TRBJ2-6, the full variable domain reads DSGVTQTPKHLITATGQRVTLRCSPRSGDLSVYWYQQSLDQGLQFLIQYYNGEERAKGNILERFSAQQFPDLHSELNLSSLELGDSALYFCASSLRRGAGSGANVLTFGAGSRLTVL.

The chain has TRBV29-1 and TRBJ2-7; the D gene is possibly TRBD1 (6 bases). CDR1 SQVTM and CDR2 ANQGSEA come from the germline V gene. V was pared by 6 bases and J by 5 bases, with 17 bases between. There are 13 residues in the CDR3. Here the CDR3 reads CSVGQTLGHEQYF. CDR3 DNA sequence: TGCAGCGTAGGACAGACCCTGGGCCACGAGCAGTACTTC.

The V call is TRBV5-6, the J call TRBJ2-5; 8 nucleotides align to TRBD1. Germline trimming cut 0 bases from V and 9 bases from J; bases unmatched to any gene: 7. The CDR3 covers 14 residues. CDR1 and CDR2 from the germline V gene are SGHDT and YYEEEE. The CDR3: CASSLVGQGGSQYF. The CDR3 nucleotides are TGTGCCAGCAGCTTGGTCGGACAGGGCGGGTCCCAGTACTTC.

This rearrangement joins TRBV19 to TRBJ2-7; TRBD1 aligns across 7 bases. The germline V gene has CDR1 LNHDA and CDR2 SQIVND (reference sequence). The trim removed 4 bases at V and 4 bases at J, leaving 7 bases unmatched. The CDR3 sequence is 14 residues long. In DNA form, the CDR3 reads TGTGCCAGTAGTACCCCGGGACAGACTTACGAGCAGTACTTC. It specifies CASSTPGQTYEQYF.

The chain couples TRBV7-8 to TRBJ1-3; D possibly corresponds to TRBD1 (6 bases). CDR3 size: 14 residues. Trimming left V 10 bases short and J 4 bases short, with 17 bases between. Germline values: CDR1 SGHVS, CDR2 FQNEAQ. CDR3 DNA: TGTGCCAAAAAACAGGGAAGGCCAGGAAACACCATATATTTT. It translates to CAKKQGRPGNTIYF.

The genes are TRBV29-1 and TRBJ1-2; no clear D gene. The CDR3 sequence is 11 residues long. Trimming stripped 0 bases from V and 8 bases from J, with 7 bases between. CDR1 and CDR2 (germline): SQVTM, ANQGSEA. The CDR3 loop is CSVEEGRGYTF. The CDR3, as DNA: TGCAGCGTTGAAGAGGGGAGGGGCTACACCTTC. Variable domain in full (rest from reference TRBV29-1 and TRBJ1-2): SAVISQKPSRDICQRGTSLTIQCQVDSQVTMMFWYRQQPGQSLTLIATANQGSEATYESGFVIDKFPISRPNLTFSTLTVSNMSPEDSSIYLCSVEEGRGYTFGSGTRLTVV.

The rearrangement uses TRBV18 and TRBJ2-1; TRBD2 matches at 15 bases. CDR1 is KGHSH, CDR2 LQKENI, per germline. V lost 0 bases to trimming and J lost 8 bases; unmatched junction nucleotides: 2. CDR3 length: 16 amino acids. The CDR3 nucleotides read TGTGCCAGCTCACCACCGGGACTAGCGGGAGGTTATGAGCAGTTCTTC. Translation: CASSPPGLAGGYEQFF.

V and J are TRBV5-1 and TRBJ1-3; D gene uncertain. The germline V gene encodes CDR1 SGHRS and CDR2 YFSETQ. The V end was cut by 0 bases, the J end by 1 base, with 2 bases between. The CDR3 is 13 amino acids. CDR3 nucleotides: TGCGCCAGCAGCTTGGAATCTGGAAACACCATATATTTT. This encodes CASSLESGNTIYF.

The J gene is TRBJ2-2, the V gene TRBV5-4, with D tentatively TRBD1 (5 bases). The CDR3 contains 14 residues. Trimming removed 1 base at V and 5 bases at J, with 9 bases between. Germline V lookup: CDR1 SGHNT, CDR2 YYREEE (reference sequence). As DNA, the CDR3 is TGTGCCAGCAGCTTGCAGGGCGCTACCGGGGAGCTGTTTTTT. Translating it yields CASSLQGATGELFF.

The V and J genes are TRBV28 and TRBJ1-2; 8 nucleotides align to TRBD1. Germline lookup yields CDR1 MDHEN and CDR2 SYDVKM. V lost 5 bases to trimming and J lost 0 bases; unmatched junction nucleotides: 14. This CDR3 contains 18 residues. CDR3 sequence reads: CASSPLGQGWDSNYGYTF. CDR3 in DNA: TGTGCCAGCAGTCCCCTAGGACAGGGATGGGATTCTAACTATGGCTACACCTTC.

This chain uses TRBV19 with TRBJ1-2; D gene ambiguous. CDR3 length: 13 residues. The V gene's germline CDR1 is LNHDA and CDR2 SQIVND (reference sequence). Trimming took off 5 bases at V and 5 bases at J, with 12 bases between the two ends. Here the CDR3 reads CASSSLGPYGYTF. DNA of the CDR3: TGTGCCAGTAGTTCCCTCGGTCCTTATGGCTACACCTTC.

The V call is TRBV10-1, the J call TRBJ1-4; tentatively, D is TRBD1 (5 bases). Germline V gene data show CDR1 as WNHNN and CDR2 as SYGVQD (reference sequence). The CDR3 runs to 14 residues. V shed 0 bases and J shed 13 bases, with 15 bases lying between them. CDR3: CASSESTSMGGLFF. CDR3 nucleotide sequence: TGCGCCAGCAGTGAGTCGACGTCCATGGGGGGACTGTTTTTT.

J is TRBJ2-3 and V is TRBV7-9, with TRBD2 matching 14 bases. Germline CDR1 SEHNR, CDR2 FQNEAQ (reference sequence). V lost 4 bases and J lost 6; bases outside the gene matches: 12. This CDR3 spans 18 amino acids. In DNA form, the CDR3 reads TGTGCCAGCAGCTCGAGACTAGCGGGAGGGCCGGGCCGGGATACGCAGTATTTT. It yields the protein CASSSRLAGGPGRDTQYF.

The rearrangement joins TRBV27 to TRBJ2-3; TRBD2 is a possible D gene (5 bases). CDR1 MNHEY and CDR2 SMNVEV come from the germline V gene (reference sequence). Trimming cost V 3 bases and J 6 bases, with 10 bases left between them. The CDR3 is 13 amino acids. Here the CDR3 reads CASSFVGADTQYF. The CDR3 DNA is TGTGCCAGCAGTTTCGTGGGAGCGGATACGCAGTATTTT.

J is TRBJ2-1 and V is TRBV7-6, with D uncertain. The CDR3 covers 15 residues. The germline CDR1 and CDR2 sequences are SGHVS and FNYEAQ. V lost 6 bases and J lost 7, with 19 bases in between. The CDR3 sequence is CASSSPVRGGNEQFF. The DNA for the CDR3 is TGTGCCAGCAGTTCCCCTGTCCGAGGTGGAAATGAGCAGTTCTTC.

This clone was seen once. CDR3 protein: CSAGGTAMRANYGYTF. The CDR3 bases are TGCAGCGCTGGTGGGACAGCTATGAGAGCTAACTATGGCTACACCTTC. The genes are TRBV29-1 and TRBJ1-2; 7 bases are a match to TRBD1. Germline CDR1 reads SQVTM; CDR2 reads ANQGSEA. This CDR3 region has 16 residues. With V trimmed by 7 bases and J by 0 bases, 14 bases remained unmatched.

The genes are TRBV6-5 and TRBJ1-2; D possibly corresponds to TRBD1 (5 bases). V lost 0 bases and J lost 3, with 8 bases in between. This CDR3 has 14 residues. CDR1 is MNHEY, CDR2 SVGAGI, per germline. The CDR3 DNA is TGTGCCAGCAGTTACTCGGGGGGTGACTATGGCTACACCTTC. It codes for CASSYSGGDYGYTF.

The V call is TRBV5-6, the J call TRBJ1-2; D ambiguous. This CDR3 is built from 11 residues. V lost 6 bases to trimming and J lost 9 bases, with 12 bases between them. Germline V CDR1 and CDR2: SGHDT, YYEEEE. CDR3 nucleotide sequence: TGTGCCAGCAAGATGACTGGGAGCTACACCTTC. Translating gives CASKMTGSYTF.

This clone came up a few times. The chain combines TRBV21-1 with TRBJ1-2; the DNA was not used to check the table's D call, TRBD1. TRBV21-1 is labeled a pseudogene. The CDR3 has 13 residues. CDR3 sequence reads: CASTDRATYGYTF. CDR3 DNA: TGTGCCAGCACGGACAGGGCTACCTATGGCTACACCTTC.

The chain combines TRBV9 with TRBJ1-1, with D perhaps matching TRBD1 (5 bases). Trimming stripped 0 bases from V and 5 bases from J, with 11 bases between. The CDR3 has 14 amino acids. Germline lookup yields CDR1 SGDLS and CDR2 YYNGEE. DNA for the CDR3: TGTGCCAGCAGCGTAGTGGGGGGAGGAACTGAAGCTTTCTTT. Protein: CASSVVGGGTEAFF.

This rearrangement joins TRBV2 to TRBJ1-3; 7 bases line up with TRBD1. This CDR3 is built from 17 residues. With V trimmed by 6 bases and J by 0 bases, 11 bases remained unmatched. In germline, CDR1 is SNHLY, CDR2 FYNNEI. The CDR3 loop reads CASSVDRTGNSGNTIYF. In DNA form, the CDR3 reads TGTGCCAGCAGCGTTGATAGGACAGGAAACTCTGGAAACACCATATATTTT.

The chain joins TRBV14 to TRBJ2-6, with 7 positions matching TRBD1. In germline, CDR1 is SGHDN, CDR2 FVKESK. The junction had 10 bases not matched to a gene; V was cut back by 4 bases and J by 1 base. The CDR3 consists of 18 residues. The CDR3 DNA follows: TGTGCCAGCAGCCTCCGACTGAGGGGGCAGTCTGGGGCCAACGTCCTGACTTTC. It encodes CASSLRLRGQSGANVLTF.

CDR3 coding DNA: TGTGCTAGTGGTACACAGGGTGCGAACACCGGGGAGCTGTTTTTT. As protein: CASGTQGANTGELFF. This rearrangement joins TRBV12-5 to TRBJ2-2, with D tentatively TRBD1 (6 bases). Per the germline V gene, CDR1 is LGHNT and CDR2 is FRNRAP. The CDR3 totals 15 residues. V was clipped by 5 bases and J by 0 bases, with 10 bases between them.

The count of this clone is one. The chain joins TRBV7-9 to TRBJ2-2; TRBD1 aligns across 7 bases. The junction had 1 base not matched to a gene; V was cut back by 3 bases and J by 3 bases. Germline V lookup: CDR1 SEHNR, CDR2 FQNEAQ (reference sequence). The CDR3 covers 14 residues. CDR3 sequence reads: CASSFQGDTGELFF. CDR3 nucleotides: TGTGCCAGCAGCTTCCAGGGGGACACCGGGGAGCTGTTTTTT.

CDR3 protein: CASSVYQGLNTEAFF. The CDR3 nucleotides are TGTGCCAGCAGTGTATACCAGGGGTTGAACACTGAAGCTTTCTTT. The chain recombines TRBV6-5 with TRBJ1-1, with a tentative D call TRBD1 (6 bases). The germline CDR1 and CDR2 sequences are MNHEY and SVGAGI. CDR3 size: 15 residues. Deletions cut 5 bases from V and 0 bases from J, with 13 bases between.

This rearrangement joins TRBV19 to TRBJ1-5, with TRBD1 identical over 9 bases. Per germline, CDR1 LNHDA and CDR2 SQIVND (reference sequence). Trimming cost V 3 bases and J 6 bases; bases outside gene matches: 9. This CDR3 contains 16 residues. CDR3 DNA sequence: TGTGCCAGTAGTATCAAGGACAGGGGCAGAGGTCAGCCCCAGCATTTT. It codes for CASSIKDRGRGQPQHF.

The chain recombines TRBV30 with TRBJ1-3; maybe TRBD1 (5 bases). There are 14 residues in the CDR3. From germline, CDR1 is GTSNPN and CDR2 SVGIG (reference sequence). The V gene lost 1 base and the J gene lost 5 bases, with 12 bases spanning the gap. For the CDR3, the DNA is TGTGCCTGGAGTGCCGACAGAACTCGAAACACCATATATTTT. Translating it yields CAWSADRTRNTIYF. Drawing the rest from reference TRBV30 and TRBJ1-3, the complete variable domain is SQTIHQWPATLVQPVGSPLSLECTVEGTSNPNLYWYRQAAGRGLQLLFYSVGIGQISSEVPQNLSASRPQDRQFILSSKKLLLSDSGFYLCAWSADRTRNTIYFGEGSWLTVV.